This T cell receptor (beta chain) was found in a study of human T cells and chemical hapten exposure. Study overall: Patients' scalps got diphenylcyclopropenone weekly throughout the approximately 26-week study.

This clonotype has ten or more counts. Its antigen is unknown. TCRdb processed the RACE reads anew with MiXCR; each CDR3 protein has one entry. The sample records 350,000 to 450,000 distinct CDR3 sequences, 4.5% to 6% being singletons. As to time point: pre-sensitization, week 0. The treatment was: therapeutic diphenylcyclopropenone sensitization with weekly scalp DPC. Whole-study findings and limits: Expanded TCRs were compared with controls, and the expanded TCRs formed significantly more large CDR3 similarity clusters. Donors were affected by alopecia, so their immune reaction might vary from that of healthy individuals.

The length of the CDR3 is 17 residues. Trimming shortened V by 4 bases and J by 6 bases, and 22 bases separated the two germline ends. Per the germline V gene, CDR1 is MDHEN and CDR2 is SYDVKM. V usage is TRBV28 and J usage is TRBJ2-1; D might be TRBD2 (6 bases). The sequence was collected from a woman between 50 and 59 years old with alopecia areata. Some clones in this sample may be carry-over from other donors' samples. Source: whole blood, taken in connection with sensitization to the hapten diphenylcyclopropenone (DPC). The CDR3 spells CASSSPVAGTVANEQFF. In DNA, the CDR3 is TGTGCCAGCAGTTCCCCAGTGGCGGGAACGGTGGCCAATGAGCAGTTCTTC.